A selection of T cell receptor beta chains follows, all from one sample in a study of early T cells in non-severe SARS-CoV-2 infection. Using its own MiXCR run on the 5' RACE reads, TCRdb lists one record per CDR3 protein. Among 45,000 to 65,000 distinct CDR3 sequences listed, 12% were seen once. Sequences were derived from whole blood, sampled at baseline. The receptors derive from an adult who was a healthcare worker with PCR-confirmed SARS-CoV-2 infection or an uninfected control (not recorded which). The CDR3 runs from the conserved cysteine through the conserved F or W. D genes are given only for firm matches. Rows may omit the clone size; those that give it use once, few, many or a size class.

j_call v_call d_call clone_size cdr3_aa cdr3_nt
TRBJ2-7 TRBV5-1 TRBD2 few CASSPRMGAGVYEQYF TGCGCCAGCAGCCCGCGAATGGGAGCGGGAGTGTACGAGCAGTACTTC
TRBJ2-4 TRBV20-1 NA many CSASLLAKNIQYF TGCAGTGCTAGTCTCCTAGCCAAAAACATTCAGTACTTC
TRBJ1-4 TRBV7-6 TRBD1 NA CASSKGQQGISTNEKLFF TGTGCCAGCAGCAAGGGACAGCAGGGGATTTCAACTAATGAAAAACTGTTTTTT
TRBJ2-1 TRBV4-1 NA NA CASSQPDPGEQFF TGCGCCAGCAGCCAACCTGATCCCGGGGAGCAGTTCTTC
TRBJ1-5 TRBV7-6 NA NA CASSSANTYYSNQPQHF TGTGCCAGCAGCTCCGCTAATACATACTATAGCAATCAGCCCCAGCATTTT
TRBJ2-7 TRBV20-1 NA few CSAGKGTVLYEQYF TGCAGTGCCGGGAAGGGGACGGTCCTTTACGAGCAGTACTTC
TRBJ2-3 TRBV10-1 NA few CASSPGQTDTQYF TGCGCCAGCAGCCCCGGACAGACAGATACGCAGTATTTT
TRBJ2-5 TRBV20-1 TRBD2 NA CSASDSSGNQETQYF TGCAGTGCTAGCGACTCTAGCGGGAACCAAGAGACCCAGTACTTC
TRBJ2-1 TRBV6-2/TRBV6-3 TRBD2 many CASSLAGARGGEQFF TGTGCCAGCAGCCTAGCGGGAGCAAGGGGGGGTGAGCAGTTCTTC
TRBJ2-7 TRBV7-8 NA NA CASSFGGTGEQYF TGTGCCAGCAGTTTCGGAGGGACGGGCGAGCAGTACTTC
TRBJ2-7 TRBV28 TRBD1 many CASSFLRDRGSGQYF TGTGCCAGCAGTTTCCTACGGGACAGGGGATCGGGGCAGTACTTC
TRBJ2-2 TRBV5-8 NA few CASSHYRGLANTGELFF TGTGCCAGCAGCCATTACAGGGGACTCGCGAACACCGGGGAGCTGTTTTTT
TRBJ1-2 TRBV6-5 NA few CASSYALEMLPPGSYGYTF TGTGCCAGCAGTTACGCGCTTGAGATGCTTCCCCCAGGTTCCTATGGCTACACCTTC
TRBJ2-2 TRBV5-1 NA NA CASSPVLATNTGELFF TGCGCCAGCAGCCCGGTCCTAGCCACGAACACCGGGGAGCTGTTTTTT